This T cell receptor beta chain was identified during a study of blood T cells in healthy people across ages. Study results and caveats: Estimates drawn from one million T cells were deemed to understate diversity.

The CDR3 runs to 15 residues. The germline V gene has CDR1 SGHTA and CDR2 FQGNSA. Trimming took 3 bases from V and 8 from J, leaving 16 bases between them. The second PCR ran about 6 to 12 cycles with a sample-barcoded 5' primer and J-beta primers. Each CDR3 protein is one row after TCRdb ran MiXCR on the 5' RACE reads. The sample yields around 1.1 million distinct CDR3 sequences, around two fifths seen once. As to this clonotype: The antigen remains undetermined.

V usage is TRBV7-2 and J usage is TRBJ1-4; a possible D gene is TRBD1 (5 bases). This TCR derives from a man younger than 30 in good health. The sequencing sample was made of blood. DNA of the CDR3: TGTGCCAGCAGCTTGAACTTGGACGGGGGGGAAAAACTGTTTTTT. Translation: CASSLNLDGGEKLFF.